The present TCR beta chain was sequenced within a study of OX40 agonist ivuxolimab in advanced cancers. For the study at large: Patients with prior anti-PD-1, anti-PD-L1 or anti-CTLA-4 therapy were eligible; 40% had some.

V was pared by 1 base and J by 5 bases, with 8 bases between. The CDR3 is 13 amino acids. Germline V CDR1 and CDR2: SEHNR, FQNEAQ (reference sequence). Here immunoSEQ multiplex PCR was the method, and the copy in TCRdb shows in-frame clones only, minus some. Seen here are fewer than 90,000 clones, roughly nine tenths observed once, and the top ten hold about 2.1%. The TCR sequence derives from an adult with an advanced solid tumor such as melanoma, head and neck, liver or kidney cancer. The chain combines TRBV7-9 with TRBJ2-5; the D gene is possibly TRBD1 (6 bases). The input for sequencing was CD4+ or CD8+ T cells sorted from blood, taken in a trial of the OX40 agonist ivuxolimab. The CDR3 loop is CASSLGGPETQYF. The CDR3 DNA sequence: TGTGCCAGCAGCTTAGGGGGGCCCGAGACCCAGTACTTC.